This T cell receptor (beta chain) was documented in a study of spatial heterogeneity in lung cancer. Details on this clonotype: What it recognizes is unknown.

Every TCR cDNA molecule carried a tag that served as a unique molecular identifier. TCRdb re-analysed the 5' RACE reads in MiXCR, keeping a single row per CDR3 protein. In the table there are 11,000 to 15,000 distinct CDR3 sequences, 4% to 5% of which are singletons. Indicated time point: sample taken at primary tumor resection. Whole RNA from tumor, nontumor lung or frozen PBMC was sequenced unsorted. General study results and limits: In tumors, expanded intratumoral alpha and beta TCR counts tracked mutation counts. Sequencing reached an estimated coverage of tumor T cells that was only 5.5% to 7% for alpha chains and approximately 13% for beta chains.

The origin of this receptor is a female donor with early-stage non-small cell lung cancer. The sample in question was lung tumor tissue, obtained at surgery.

The CDR3: CASSLGDPNGDCEQYF. In DNA, the CDR3 is TGCGCCAGCAGCTTGGGTGATCCAAATGGGGACTGCGAGCAGTACTTC. The J gene is TRBJ2-7, the V gene TRBV5-1, with D perhaps TRBD2 (6 bases). Germline V gives CDR1 SGHRS, CDR2 YFSETQ. The V and J ends lost 0 bases and 6 bases respectively, with 19 bases between them. This CDR3 has 16 residues.